Listed below are T cell receptor beta chains from one sample, sequenced in a study of identical twins. MiXCR was run by TCRdb on the 5' RACE reads, yielding one entry per CDR3 protein. The sample holds approximately 500,000 distinct CDR3 sequences, 13% to 15% seen once. This sample was also put to use in a study of yellow fever vaccine responses in identical twins.

Input material: CD4+ T cells sorted from blood. These receptors came from a woman under 30 in good health. CDR3s leave out the opening cysteine and the closing phenylalanine or tryptophan. The order of the fields is CDR3 length, V gene, D gene, J gene, CDR3 protein. D genes are given only for firm matches.

length: 12
V: TRBV29-1
D: TRBD1
J: TRBJ2-7
CDR3: SVETGTGYDEQY

length: 12
V: TRBV5-1
D: -
J: TRBJ2-7
CDR3: ASSPIRGTYEQY

length: 13
V: TRBV21-1
D: -
J: TRBJ2-7
CDR3: ASSEGRDKPYEQY

length: 13
V: TRBV12-3/TRBV12-4
D: TRBD1
J: TRBJ2-4
CDR3: ASGKTVTGSNIQY

length: 12
V: TRBV20-1
D: -
J: TRBJ2-7
CDR3: SARVGVSSYEQY

length: 13
V: TRBV11-2
D: TRBD2
J: TRBJ2-1
CDR3: ASSLGLAGGAEQF

length: 13
V: TRBV4-2
D: TRBD2
J: TRBJ2-7
CDR3: ASSQEGTRVYEQY

length: 13
V: TRBV5-1
D: -
J: TRBJ2-3
CDR3: ASSLSSAATDTQY

length: 13
V: TRBV5-1
D: TRBD1
J: TRBJ1-2
CDR3: ASSLEGQSMDGYT

length: 13
V: TRBV29-1
D: TRBD2
J: TRBJ2-3
CDR3: SVIKGLALGDTQY

length: 12
V: TRBV5-1
D: TRBD1
J: TRBJ2-1
CDR3: ASSSDRELGEQF

length: 16
V: TRBV4-2
D: TRBD2
J: TRBJ2-1
CDR3: ASSQGLAGAPPYNEQF

length: 14
V: TRBV11-3
D: TRBD1
J: TRBJ2-7
CDR3: ASSLMGQGASYEQY

length: 14
V: TRBV20-1
D: TRBD1
J: TRBJ2-6
CDR3: SAPTGAISGANVLT

length: 10
V: TRBV6-2/TRBV6-3
D: -
J: TRBJ2-7
CDR3: ASSLLGNEQY

length: 11
V: TRBV2
D: -
J: TRBJ2-1
CDR3: AGRGAVGGEQF

length: 13
V: TRBV12-3/TRBV12-4
D: TRBD2
J: TRBJ2-5
CDR3: ASSLVASGRGTQY

length: 13
V: TRBV24-1
D: TRBD2
J: TRBJ2-3
CDR3: ATSDWGLASDTQY

length: 12
V: TRBV7-2
D: -
J: TRBJ2-1
CDR3: ASSLVRGQNEQF

length: 13
V: TRBV6-2/TRBV6-3
D: -
J: TRBJ1-1
CDR3: ASSYRAGSYTEAF

length: 9
V: TRBV28
D: -
J: TRBJ1-1
CDR3: ATIRATEAF

length: 13
V: TRBV7-9
D: TRBD1
J: TRBJ2-2
CDR3: ASKQGALDTGELF

length: 12
V: TRBV7-3
D: -
J: TRBJ2-1
CDR3: ASSSGPAYNEQF

length: 13
V: TRBV11-2
D: -
J: TRBJ2-5
CDR3: ASSLVSLAKETQY

length: 13
V: TRBV5-1
D: -
J: TRBJ1-3
CDR3: ASSVGGISGNTIY

length: 9
V: TRBV6-1
D: -
J: TRBJ1-2
CDR3: ASSVNYGYT

length: 15
V: TRBV12-3/TRBV12-4
D: TRBD2
J: TRBJ2-1
CDR3: ASSLMGLAGVYNEQF

length: 12
V: TRBV7-6
D: -
J: TRBJ2-2
CDR3: ASSLGGHAGELF

length: 14
V: TRBV24-1
D: TRBD2
J: TRBJ2-7
CDR3: ATSETGLAGMDEQY

length: 14
V: TRBV20-1
D: TRBD2
J: TRBJ2-1
CDR3: SATGGTSGGYNEQF

length: 10
V: TRBV18
D: -
J: TRBJ1-1
CDR3: ASSPTDNEAF

length: 15
V: TRBV5-1
D: -
J: TRBJ2-5
CDR3: ASSLGFGTSGVETQY

length: 12
V: TRBV6-5
D: -
J: TRBJ1-2
CDR3: ASSYYSDSYGYT

length: 13
V: TRBV14
D: -
J: TRBJ2-5
CDR3: ASSHHLQGTETQY

length: 12
V: TRBV28
D: TRBD2
J: TRBJ2-3
CDR3: ASNSGGITDTQY